This T cell receptor beta chain was recorded in a study of spatial heterogeneity in lung cancer. Findings and limits, study-wide: Counts of expanded alpha and beta TCRs within tumors tracked the tumor nonsynonymous mutation count.

Sample time point: sample taken at primary tumor resection. The sequenced material consisted of unsorted whole RNA from tumor, nontumor lung or frozen PBMC. TCR cDNA molecules were tagged individually, and each one carried a unique molecular identifier. TCRdb ran MiXCR on the 5' RACE reads and lists one entry per CDR3 protein. This table has 2,000 to 2,500 distinct CDR3 sequences, more than 7.5% appearing once. This clonotype rates as medium-sized (0.01 to 0.1%). Its antigen remains unidentified. Per germline, CDR1 SGDLS and CDR2 YYNGEE. V shed 3 bases and J 7 bases; nucleotides not matched to a gene: 5. CDR3 length: 14 amino acids.

This sample comprised lung tumor tissue, obtained at surgery. This receptor was identified in a male donor with early-stage non-small cell lung cancer. The rearrangement links TRBV9 to TRBJ2-4; TRBD1 matches at 9 bases. CDR3 amino acids: CASSELQGANIQYF. As DNA, the CDR3 is TGTGCCAGCAGCGAACTACAGGGGGCGAACATTCAGTACTTC.